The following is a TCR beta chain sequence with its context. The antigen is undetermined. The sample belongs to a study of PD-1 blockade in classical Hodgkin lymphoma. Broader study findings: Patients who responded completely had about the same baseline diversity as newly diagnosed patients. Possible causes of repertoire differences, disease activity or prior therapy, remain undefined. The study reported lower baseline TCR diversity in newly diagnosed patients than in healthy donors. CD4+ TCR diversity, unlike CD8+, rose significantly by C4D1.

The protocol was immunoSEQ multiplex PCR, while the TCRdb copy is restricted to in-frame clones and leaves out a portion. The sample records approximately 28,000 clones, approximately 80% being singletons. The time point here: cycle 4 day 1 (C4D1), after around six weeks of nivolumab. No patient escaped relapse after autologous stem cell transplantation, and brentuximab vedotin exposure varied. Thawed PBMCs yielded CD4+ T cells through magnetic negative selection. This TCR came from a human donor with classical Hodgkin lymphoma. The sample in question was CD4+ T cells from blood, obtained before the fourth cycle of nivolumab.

DNA of the CDR3: TGTGCCAGCAGGCCCCGGGACAGCCTACAGGCTAGCGGACAGTTCTTC. Amino acids: CASRPRDSLQASGQFF. The rearrangement uses TRBV2 and TRBJ2-1, with D possibly called TRBD1 or TRBD2 (7 bases each). The CDR3 is 16 amino acids. CDR1 and CDR2 (germline): SNHLY, FYNNEI. The V and J ends lost 6 bases and 13 bases respectively, with 28 bases between them.